What follows is one T cell receptor beta chain and its context. Antigen specificity is unknown. Patients who had autoimmune disease history or got systemic immunosuppression were left out. These data originate in a study of OX40 agonist ivuxolimab in advanced cancers. In the study overall: Checkpoint inhibitors had been given previously to 40% of patients. Notes on the study in general: Average numbers of expanded clones were greater in CD8+ T cells than in CD4+.

The repertoire was sequenced with immunoSEQ multiplex PCR; TCRdb's copy has only in-frame clones and lacks some. The repertoire consists of tens of thousands of clones, with approximately 82% occurring once and the leading ten covering around 5%. The CDR3 totals 14 residues. Looked up from germline, CDR1 is SGHVS and CDR2 is FNYEAQ. V gave up 5 bases and J gave up 6 bases; unmatched junction bases: 7. The clonotype was recovered from an adult with an advanced solid tumor such as melanoma, head and neck, liver or kidney cancer. The chain carries TRBV7-6 and TRBJ1-5; 7 nucleotides line up with TRBD1. The material sequenced was CD4+ or CD8+ T cells sorted from blood, taken in a trial of the OX40 agonist ivuxolimab. The CDR3: CASSPTRDSQPQHF. CDR3 sequence (DNA): TGTGCCAGCAGCCCCACCCGGGACAGTCAGCCCCAGCATTTT.